The text below deals with one T cell receptor (beta chain). Antigen: not known. Within the sample, other DNA sequences also encode this same CDR3. This entry comes from a study of cytomegalovirus exposure and HLA in healthy donors. The PCR was carried out with 60 Vbeta primers and 13 Jbeta primers. Assay: immunoSEQ multiplex PCR; the TCRdb copy retains only in-frame clones and omits some. This table holds 110,000 or so clones, about 79% found once. The V end was cut by 4 bases, the J end by 5 bases, with 23 bases between. Germline CDR1 LGHNA, CDR2 YNFKEQ. CDR3 length: 17 amino acids. Study-level results: As a later analysis revealed, the rate of TCR association differed by HLA locus, with DRB1 most and HLA-C fewest. In a later analysis, 16,951 TCR beta sequences were associated with HLA alleles at 0.05 false discovery rate. Per a prior analysis, the majority of TCR beta V segments were productive roughly 90% or roughly 30% of the time.

The source material was PBMCs. The sequence was collected from a woman between 18 and 30 years old in good health and CMV-seronegative. The gene calls are TRBV4-2 and TRBJ1-1; D is unclear. CDR3: CASSRLAGTRLNTEAFF. Here the CDR3 DNA reads TGTGCCAGCAGCCGCTTGGCAGGCACACGACTAAATACTGAAGCTTTCTTT.